What follows are 16 T cell receptor beta chains derived from one specimen sequenced in a study of cytomegalovirus exposure and HLA in healthy donors. Primers for the PCR totalled 60 Vbeta and 13 Jbeta. The repertoire was sequenced with immunoSEQ multiplex PCR; TCRdb's copy has only in-frame clones and lacks some. In the table there are 150,000 to 200,000 clones, approximately 80% of which are singletons. The sample taken for sequencing was PBMCs. The receptors originated from a woman between 35 and 50 years old in good health and CMV-seropositive.

This clone was detected only a few times. The gene calls are TRBV5-1 and TRBJ1-1, with unresolved D. This CDR3 is 12 amino acids long. Germline V gene data show CDR1 as SGHRS and CDR2 as YFSETQ. Trimming took off 2 bases at V and 7 bases at J, with 9 bases between the two ends. The CDR3: CASSFSGIEAFF. DNA of the CDR3: TGCGCCAGCAGCTTTTCTGGCATTGAAGCTTTCTTT.

The chain couples TRBV2 to TRBJ2-2; possible D gene TRBD1, 6 bases. Trimming stripped 7 bases from V and 0 bases from J, with 9 bases between. Germline-derived CDR1 and CDR2 are SNHLY and FYNNEI. The CDR3 is made up of 14 amino acids. As DNA, the CDR3 is TGTGCCAGCAAGAGGGACACGAACACCGGGGAGCTGTTTTTT. This sequence encodes CASKRDTNTGELFF.

The chain joins TRBV28 to TRBJ1-4, with 7 bases lining up with TRBD1. This CDR3 region has 15 residues. Germline CDR1 and CDR2: MDHEN and SYDVKM. Germline trimming cut 1 base from V and 7 bases from J; bases unmatched to any gene: 6. The CDR3 spells CASSLSAGGPEKLFF. In DNA form, the CDR3 reads TGTGCCAGCAGTTTATCCGCAGGGGGACCTGAAAAACTGTTTTTT.

V usage is TRBV5-6 and J usage is TRBJ2-5; tentative D call: TRBD1 (5 bases). Deletions cut 0 bases from V and 7 bases from J, with 13 bases between. CDR3 length equals 14 residues. Looked up from germline, CDR1 is SGHDT and CDR2 is YYEEEE. The CDR3 DNA follows: TGTGCCAGCAGCTTGGCTCGCAGGGAAGGGACCCAGTACTTC. Its protein is CASSLARREGTQYF.

The chain combines TRBV6-6 with TRBJ2-1; D is possibly TRBD1 (6 bases). This CDR3 has 12 residues. The V end lost 6 bases, the J end lost 7 bases, and 10 bases lay between the germline ends. CDR1 is MNHNY and CDR2 is SVGAGI in the germline V gene (reference sequence). CDR3 residues: CASRPGQNEQFF. The CDR3 nucleotides read TGTGCCAGCAGACCCGGACAGAATGAGCAGTTCTTC.

The chain recombines TRBV19 with TRBJ2-5; 7 nucleotides align to TRBD1. Germline CDR1 reads LNHDA; CDR2 reads SQIVND (reference sequence). The junction had 6 bases not matched to a gene; V was cut back by 6 bases and J by 2 bases. This CDR3 has 14 amino acids. CDR3 region: CASRQQGSQETQYF. The CDR3 nucleotides are TGTGCCAGTAGGCAACAGGGGTCTCAAGAGACCCAGTACTTC.

A single count supports this clone. This chain connects TRBV5-1 to TRBJ2-5; a possible D gene is TRBD1 (6 bases). The J call may be mistaken, given a closer DNA end match to TRBJ2-7. This CDR3 is built from 14 residues. Germline CDR1 SGHRS, CDR2 YFSETQ. The CDR3 region is CASSLEGGSYEQYF. In nucleotides, the CDR3 is TGCGCCAGCAGCTTGGAAGGGGGTTCCTACGAGCAGTACTTC.

The CDR3 loop is CASSSDSYEQFF. Here the CDR3 DNA reads TGTGCCAGCAGCTCTGACAGCTATGAGCAGTTCTTC. The chain combines TRBV5-4 with TRBJ2-1, with D possibly being TRBD1 (5 bases). The CDR3 consists of 12 residues. Trimming shortened V by 3 bases and J by 8 bases, and 9 bases separated the two germline ends. Germline assignment: CDR1 SGHNT and CDR2 YYREEE (reference sequence).

Of note for this clone: Other DNA sequences in the same sample also yield this CDR3. The V call is TRBV7-2, the J call TRBJ2-7, with TRBD2 matching 15 bases. The CDR3 totals 15 residues. Germline trimming cut 5 bases from V and 4 bases from J; bases unmatched to any gene: 3. The germline V gene has CDR1 SGHTA and CDR2 FQGNSA. The CDR3 DNA is TGTGCCAGCAGCCCTGGACTAGCGGGGGGGTACGAGCAGTACTTC. Translated: CASSPGLAGGYEQYF.

The CDR3, as DNA: TGCGCCAGCAGCCAAGAAGTTCCCGGACTAGCGGGGGTAAGGAGCTCCTACAATGAGCAGTTCTTC. As protein: CASSQEVPGLAGVRSSYNEQFF. V is TRBV4-3 and J is TRBJ2-1; 13 nucleotides line up with TRBD2. This CDR3 region has 22 residues. V dropped 0 bases and J dropped 0; count of bases not matched to a gene: 14. Germline-derived CDR1 and CDR2 are LGHNA and YSLEER.

The CDR3 protein is CASRQTSGGLTYEQYF. CDR3 nucleotides: TGTGCCAGCAGGCAGACTTCAGGGGGCCTGACCTACGAGCAGTACTTC. V usage is TRBV6-6 and J usage is TRBJ2-7; 8 bases fit TRBD1. J was trimmed by 2 bases and V by 6 bases; bases with no gene match: 12. CDR1 and CDR2 (germline): MNHNY, SVGAGI (reference sequence). The CDR3 sequence is 16 residues long.

This chain connects TRBV5-1 to TRBJ1-1; 7 nucleotides agree with TRBD1. Germline CDR1 SGHRS, CDR2 YFSETQ. CDR3 length: 15 amino acids. The V segment lost 4 bases and the J segment 2 bases; nucleotides outside the gene matches: 8. CDR3 sequence: CASSGAGTANTEAFF. The CDR3 DNA sequence: TGCGCCAGCAGCGGGGCAGGGACAGCCAACACTGAAGCTTTCTTT.

This clone occurred a few times. This chain joins TRBV30 and TRBJ2-1; 12 bases match TRBD2. CDR3 size: 15 residues. The germline V gene encodes CDR1 GTSNPN and CDR2 SVGIG (reference sequence). The junction had 7 bases not matched to a gene; V was cut back by 2 bases and J by 8 bases. The CDR3 DNA sequence: TGTGCCTGGAGTCGACTAGCGGGAGTACGCGATGAGCAGTTCTTC. Translating gives CAWSRLAGVRDEQFF.

This clone was counted once. The chain carries TRBV6-5 and TRBJ2-4; tentative D call: TRBD2 (5 bases). Trimming took 2 bases from V and 0 from J, leaving 11 bases between them. CDR3 length: 16 residues. The germline V gene has CDR1 MNHEY and CDR2 SVGAGI. The CDR3 coding sequence is TGTGCCAGCAGTTACGGACTGGGCTCAGCCAAAAACATTCAGTACTTC. Its translation is CASSYGLGSAKNIQYF.

V gene TRBV6-6 combines with J gene TRBJ2-2; 8 nucleotides align to TRBD2. This CDR3 has 16 residues. The germline CDR1 and CDR2 sequences are MNHNY and SVGAGI (reference sequence). V was pared by 0 bases and J by 9 bases, with 9 bases of the junction left unmatched. This CDR3 is CASSYSGLAGDRELFF. CDR3 bases: TGTGCCAGCAGTTACTCCGGACTAGCAGGGGACCGGGAGCTGTTTTTT.

The V gene is TRBV6-5, the J gene TRBJ1-1, with 11 bases fitting TRBD1. This CDR3 is built from 16 residues. V lost 3 bases and J lost 5; bases outside the gene matches: 8. Germline V CDR1 and CDR2: MNHEY, SVGAGI. The CDR3 region is CASSYYGTGGRTEAFF. In DNA, the CDR3 is TGTGCCAGCAGTTATTACGGGACAGGGGGAAGGACTGAAGCTTTCTTT.